The rows below give T cell receptor beta chains drawn from one sample of a study of T cell therapy after organ transplantation. These receptors are not linked to any known antigen. Method: immunoSEQ multiplex PCR; TCRdb's copy keeps in-frame clones and lacks some. Seen here are about 20,000 clones, 84% observed once, and the top ten hold around a third. The sequencing here drew on CD8+ T cells from blood, taken after autologous CMV-specific T cell therapy. The origin of the receptors is a human patient who had received a solid organ transplant and had CMV disease. The graft donor may have contributed some T cells. The conserved cysteine and the conserved F or W are not part of the CDR3 here. The order of the fields is CDR3 protein, V gene, D gene. The D gene is left open where the match is weak.

CDR3aa: ASTDRASANEKLF
v_gene: TRBV28
d_gene: TRBD1

CDR3aa: ASSSGTGTRNTEAF
v_gene: TRBV19
d_gene: TRBD1

CDR3aa: ASSARAVGELF
v_gene: TRBV9
d_gene: NA

CDR3aa: ASSDPWGLDKNIQY
v_gene: TRBV6-4
d_gene: NA

CDR3aa: ASSYLGGHTGELF
v_gene: TRBV27
d_gene: NA

CDR3aa: ASSRSGTGVADTQY
v_gene: TRBV5-4
d_gene: TRBD1

CDR3aa: AISATSGSGETQY
v_gene: TRBV10-3
d_gene: TRBD2

CDR3aa: ASSLSPGFYEQY
v_gene: TRBV27
d_gene: NA

CDR3aa: ASSFSSDTDTQY
v_gene: TRBV28
d_gene: NA

CDR3aa: ASSPTGENYNEQF
v_gene: TRBV18
d_gene: TRBD1

CDR3aa: ASSLDKPYT
v_gene: TRBV13
d_gene: NA

CDR3aa: ASSVVAGGGNEQF
v_gene: TRBV9
d_gene: TRBD2

CDR3aa: ASSLASTGSYEQY
v_gene: TRBV5-1
d_gene: NA

CDR3aa: AISEPREQF
v_gene: TRBV10-3
d_gene: NA

CDR3aa: AWSVPGAEAF
v_gene: TRBV30
d_gene: NA

CDR3aa: ASSLWQSTDTQY
v_gene: TRBV27
d_gene: NA

CDR3aa: ASSLTLAARNEQF
v_gene: TRBV13
d_gene: TRBD2

CDR3aa: ASSLPSPSSYNEQF
v_gene: TRBV28
d_gene: NA

CDR3aa: ASSPLTTYQETQY
v_gene: TRBV27
d_gene: NA

CDR3aa: ASSLTPNGRVWTGELF
v_gene: TRBV7-9
d_gene: NA

CDR3aa: ASQLFSQETQY
v_gene: TRBV6-6
d_gene: NA

CDR3aa: ASSQDQGTGANVLT
v_gene: TRBV4-3
d_gene: NA

CDR3aa: ASSTPYEQY
v_gene: TRBV19
d_gene: NA

CDR3aa: ASRDDRDPNEKLF
v_gene: TRBV6-4
d_gene: TRBD1

CDR3aa: ASSRFEQY
v_gene: TRBV25-1
d_gene: NA

CDR3aa: ASSFSGRSYEQY
v_gene: TRBV27
d_gene: TRBD2

CDR3aa: ASTAALGGSYEQY
v_gene: TRBV19
d_gene: NA

CDR3aa: ASSQDPFRLETDTQY
v_gene: TRBV4-3
d_gene: NA

CDR3aa: ASTHNPGGYGYT
v_gene: TRBV6-6
d_gene: TRBD1

CDR3aa: ASMGMDTQY
v_gene: TRBV27
d_gene: NA

CDR3aa: ASSPDRDNQPQH
v_gene: TRBV4-3
d_gene: TRBD1

CDR3aa: ASSRGLYSTDTQY
v_gene: TRBV2
d_gene: TRBD1

CDR3aa: ASSLGGAWYEQF
v_gene: TRBV27
d_gene: NA

CDR3aa: ASSLRGSATEQY
v_gene: TRBV5-1
d_gene: NA

CDR3aa: ASSLRGPSTDTQY
v_gene: TRBV6-6
d_gene: NA

CDR3aa: ARSLRPGVVEQY
v_gene: TRBV5-3
d_gene: NA

CDR3aa: ASSLGGNEKLF
v_gene: TRBV7-9
d_gene: NA

CDR3aa: ASSSIPRGDEQY
v_gene: TRBV5-4
d_gene: NA

CDR3aa: AIRVAGRREGYEQY
v_gene: TRBV10-3
d_gene: TRBD2

CDR3aa: ASSFTSLGGYT
v_gene: TRBV27
d_gene: NA

CDR3aa: ASSQDWVGQDSQPQH
v_gene: TRBV4-3
d_gene: NA

CDR3aa: ASSYSGVATEAF
v_gene: TRBV6-5
d_gene: NA

CDR3aa: ASSLLGGSGGYT
v_gene: TRBV27
d_gene: TRBD1

CDR3aa: ASSLARQGSSTDTQY
v_gene: TRBV7-2
d_gene: TRBD1

CDR3aa: ASSYDLGPSYEQY
v_gene: TRBV5-1
d_gene: NA

CDR3aa: ASSFLGEQY
v_gene: TRBV13
d_gene: NA

CDR3aa: ASSPLGGVRHEQF
v_gene: TRBV9
d_gene: NA